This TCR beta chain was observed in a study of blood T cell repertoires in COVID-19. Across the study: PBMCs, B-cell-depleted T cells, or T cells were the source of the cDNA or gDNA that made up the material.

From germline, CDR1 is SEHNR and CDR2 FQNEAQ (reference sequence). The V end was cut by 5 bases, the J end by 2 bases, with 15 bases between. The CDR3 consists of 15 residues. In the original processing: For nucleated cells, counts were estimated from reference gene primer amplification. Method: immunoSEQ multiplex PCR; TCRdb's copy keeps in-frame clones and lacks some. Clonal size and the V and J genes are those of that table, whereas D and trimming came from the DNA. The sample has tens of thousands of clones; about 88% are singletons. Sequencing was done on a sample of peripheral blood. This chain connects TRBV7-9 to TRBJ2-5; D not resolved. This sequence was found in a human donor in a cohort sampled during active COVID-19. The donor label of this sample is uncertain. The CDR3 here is CASSLGNTAQETQYF. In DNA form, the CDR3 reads TGTGCCAGCAGCCTAGGGAACACAGCTCAAGAGACCCAGTACTTC.